The entry below gives a single T cell receptor (beta chain) sequence along with its context. V was clipped by 9 bases and J by 0 bases; unmatched bases: 15. The length of the CDR3 is 19 residues. The germline V gene has CDR1 LGHNT and CDR2 FRNRAP. The entry originates in a study of blood T cell repertoires in COVID-19. Produced via immunoSEQ multiplex PCR; TCRdb's table is partial and in-frame only. The table records 300,000 to 400,000 clones, around 90% of them present only once. This rearrangement joins TRBV12-5 to TRBJ1-3; 12 nucleotides agree with TRBD1. This sequence was found in a man between 60 and 75 years old who had recovered from COVID-19. Sequenced input: PBMCs or T cells enriched from blood (not recorded which). The CDR3 is CASGRSRDRGRYSGNTIYF. CDR3 DNA sequence: TGTGCTAGCGGACGATCGAGGGACAGGGGGCGATACTCTGGAAACACCATATATTTT.